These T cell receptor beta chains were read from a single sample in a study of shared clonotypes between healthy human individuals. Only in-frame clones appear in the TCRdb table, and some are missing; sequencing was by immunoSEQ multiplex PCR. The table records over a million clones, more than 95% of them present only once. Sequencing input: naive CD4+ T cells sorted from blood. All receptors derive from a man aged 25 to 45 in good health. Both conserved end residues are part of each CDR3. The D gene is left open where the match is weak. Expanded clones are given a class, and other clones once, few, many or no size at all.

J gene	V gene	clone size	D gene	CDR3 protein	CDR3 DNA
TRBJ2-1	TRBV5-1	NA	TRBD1	CASSPRTGRQYEQFF	TGCGCCAGCAGTCCTCGGACAGGGAGACAATATGAGCAGTTCTTC
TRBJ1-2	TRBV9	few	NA	CASMGGAPYGYTF	TGTGCCAGCATGGGTGGGGCTCCATATGGCTACACCTTC
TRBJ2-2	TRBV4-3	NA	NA	CASSQVWGLTGELFF	TGCGCCAGCAGCCAAGTTTGGGGGCTCACCGGGGAGCTGTTTTTT
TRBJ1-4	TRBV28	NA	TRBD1	CASSSPGGTGEKLFF	TGTGCCAGCAGTTCCCCAGGGGGGACGGGCGAAAAACTGTTTTTT
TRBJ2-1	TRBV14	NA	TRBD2	CASSPNSGIYGNEQFF	TGTGCCAGCAGCCCGAATAGCGGGATCTACGGGAATGAGCAGTTCTTC
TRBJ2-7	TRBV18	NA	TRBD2	CASSPREGPYEQYF	TGTGCCAGCTCACCACGGGAGGGGCCCTACGAGCAGTACTTC
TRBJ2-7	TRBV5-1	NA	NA	CASSDLGLMQYF	TGCGCCAGCAGCGACTTGGGTTTGATGCAGTACTTC
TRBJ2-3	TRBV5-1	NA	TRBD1	CASTGWTGDTDTQYF	TGCGCCAGCACTGGTTGGACAGGGGACACAGATACGCAGTATTTT
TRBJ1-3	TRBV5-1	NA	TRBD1	CASSPMGQLENTIYF	TGCGCCAGCAGCCCTATGGGACAGTTGGAAAACACCATATATTTT
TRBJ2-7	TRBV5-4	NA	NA	CASSSHPQAYEQYF	TGTGCCAGCAGCTCCCACCCTCAGGCTTACGAGCAGTACTTC
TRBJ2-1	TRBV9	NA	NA	CASSVGHLGAYNEQFF	TGTGCCAGCAGCGTAGGGCATCTCGGGGCCTACAATGAGCAGTTCTTC
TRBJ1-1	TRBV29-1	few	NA	CSVAGLSEWAFF	TGCAGCGTTGCAGGCCTGAGTGAGTGGGCTTTCTTT
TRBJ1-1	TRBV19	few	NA	CASSISVNTEAFF	TGTGCCAGTAGTATATCGGTGAACACTGAAGCTTTCTTT
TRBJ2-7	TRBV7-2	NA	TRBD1	CASSPSRQGGYEQYF	TGTGCCAGCAGCCCATCCCGACAGGGTGGGTACGAGCAGTACTTC
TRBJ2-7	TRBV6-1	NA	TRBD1	CASSERRQGTIYEQYF	TGTGCCAGCAGTGAACGGAGACAGGGTACTATCTACGAGCAGTACTTC
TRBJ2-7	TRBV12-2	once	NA	CASRLVGTYEQYF	TGTGCAAGTCGCTTAGTGGGGACCTACGAGCAGTACTTC
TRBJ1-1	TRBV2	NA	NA	CASKRGNTEAFF	TGTGCCAGCAAGCGGGGAAACACTGAAGCTTTCTTT
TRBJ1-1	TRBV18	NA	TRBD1	CASSPPMTGRSTEAFF	TGTGCCAGCTCACCACCGATGACAGGGAGATCCACTGAAGCTTTCTTT
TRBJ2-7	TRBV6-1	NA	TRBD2	CASIGGTSGRNEQYF	TGTGCCAGCATAGGAGGAACTAGCGGGAGGAACGAGCAGTACTTC
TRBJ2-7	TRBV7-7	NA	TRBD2	CASSLDRGGEQYF	TGTGCCAGCAGCTTAGATCGGGGGGGCGAGCAGTACTTC
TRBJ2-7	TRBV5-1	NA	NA	CASSLAALAGEQYF	TGCGCCAGCAGCTTGGCCGCACTAGCCGGCGAGCAGTACTTC
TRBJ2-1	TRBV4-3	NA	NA	CASSTRTYNEQFF	TGCGCCAGCAGCACGCGCACATACAATGAGCAGTTCTTC
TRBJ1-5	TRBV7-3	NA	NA	CASSSAGRGNRQPQHF	TGTGCCAGCAGCTCCGCCGGCCGGGGGAACAGACAGCCCCAGCATTTT
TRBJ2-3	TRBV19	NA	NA	CASSIGGSTDTQYF	TGTGCCAGTAGTATAGGCGGGAGCACAGATACGCAGTATTTT
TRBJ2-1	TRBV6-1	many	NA	CASSGRHSNEQFF	TGTGCCAGCAGTGGACGACACAGCAATGAGCAGTTCTTC
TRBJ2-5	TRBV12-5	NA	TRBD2	CASGRNGRGLAGQETQYF	TGTGCTAGTGGTCGTAACGGAAGGGGACTAGCGGGCCAAGAGACCCAGTACTTC
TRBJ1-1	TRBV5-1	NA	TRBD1	CASSINPGQGMTEAFF	TGCGCCAGCAGCATAAACCCGGGACAGGGAATGACTGAAGCTTTCTTT
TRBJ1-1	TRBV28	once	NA	CASSFLGTEAFF	TGTGCCAGCAGTTTCCTGGGCACTGAAGCTTTCTTT
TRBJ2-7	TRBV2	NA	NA	CASSRPTGYEQYF	TGTGCCAGCAGTCGTCCAACAGGGTACGAGCAGTACTTC
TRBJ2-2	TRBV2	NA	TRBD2	CASSSTSGRSGELFF	TGTGCCAGCAGTTCAACTAGCGGGAGATCCGGGGAGCTGTTTTTT
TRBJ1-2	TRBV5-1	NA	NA	CASTGSNNYGYTF	TGCGCCAGCACGGGGTCGAACAACTATGGCTACACCTTC
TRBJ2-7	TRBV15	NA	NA	CATSREGLVYEQYF	TGTGCCACCAGCAGAGAAGGACTGGTCTACGAGCAGTACTTC
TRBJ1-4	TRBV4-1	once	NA	CASSQVLQGNEKLFF	TGCGCCAGCAGCCAAGTCTTACAGGGAAATGAAAAACTGTTTTTT
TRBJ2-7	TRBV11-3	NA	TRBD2	CASSQTSAYEQYF	TGTGCCAGCAGCCAAACTAGCGCCTACGAGCAGTACTTC
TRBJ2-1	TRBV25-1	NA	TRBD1	CASSETRDRGQPNEQFF	TGTGCCAGCAGTGAAACTCGGGACAGGGGTCAACCCAATGAGCAGTTCTTC
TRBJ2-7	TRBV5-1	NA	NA	CASSLNRNYEQYF	TGCGCCAGCAGCTTGAACAGAAACTACGAGCAGTACTTC
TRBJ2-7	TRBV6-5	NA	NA	CASRGQPSYEQYF	TGTGCCAGCAGGGGACAACCCTCCTACGAGCAGTACTTC
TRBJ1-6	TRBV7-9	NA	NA	CATRQSGGSYNSPLHF	TGTGCCACCCGACAGTCTGGAGGCTCCTATAATTCACCCCTCCACTTT
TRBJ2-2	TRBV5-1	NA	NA	CASSLESGVSGTGELFF	TGCGCCAGCAGCTTGGAGTCCGGGGTCAGTGGGACCGGGGAGCTGTTTTTT
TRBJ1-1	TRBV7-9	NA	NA	CASSFSPPDTEAFF	TGTGCCAGCAGCTTTTCCCCTCCGGACACTGAAGCTTTCTTT
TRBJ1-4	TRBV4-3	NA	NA	CASSQETVLTNEKLFF	TGCGCCAGCAGCCAAGAGACTGTACTAACTAATGAAAAACTGTTTTTT
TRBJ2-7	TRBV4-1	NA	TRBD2	CASSQPGTSLREQYF	TGCGCCAGCAGCCAACCCGGGACTAGCCTCCGGGAGCAGTACTTC
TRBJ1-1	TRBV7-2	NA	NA	CASSSTGGHTEAFF	TGTGCCAGCAGCTCCACCGGGGGGCACACTGAAGCTTTCTTT
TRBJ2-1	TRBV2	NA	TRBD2	CASEFPSLAGDRNNEQFF	TGTGCCAGCGAATTCCCTAGCCTAGCGGGAGATCGAAACAATGAGCAGTTCTTC
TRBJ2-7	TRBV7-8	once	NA	CASSLSRSPNEQYF	TGTGCCAGCAGCTTAAGCAGGTCTCCTAACGAGCAGTACTTC
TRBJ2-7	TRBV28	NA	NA	CASWGGGSSYEQYF	TGTGCCAGCTGGGGGGGCGGGAGCTCCTACGAGCAGTACTTC
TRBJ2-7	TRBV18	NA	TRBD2	CASSPLEVRTSGSPYEQYF	TGTGCCAGCTCACCACTGGAAGTCCGGACTAGCGGGAGCCCCTACGAGCAGTACTTC
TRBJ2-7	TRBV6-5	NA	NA	CASSFRTSQRYEQYF	TGTGCCAGCAGTTTTAGGACATCCCAGAGGTACGAGCAGTACTTC
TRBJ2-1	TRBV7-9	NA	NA	CASSLSEDRNEQFF	TGTGCCAGCAGCCTATCGGAGGATAGAAATGAGCAGTTCTTC
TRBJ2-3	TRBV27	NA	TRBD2	CASSLSRLAPLTDTQYF	TGTGCCAGCAGTTTATCGAGACTAGCGCCACTCACAGATACGCAGTATTTT
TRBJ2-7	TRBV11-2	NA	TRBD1	CASSKPGGRSYEQYF	TGTGCCAGCAGCAAGCCAGGGGGCCGCTCCTACGAGCAGTACTTC